This T cell receptor (beta chain) was sequenced for a study of shared clonotypes between healthy human individuals. The wider study: Two women and three men aged 18 to 49 made up the donors.

This CDR3 has 13 amino acids. Trimming pared 0 bases from V and 7 bases from J, leaving 9 bases between. Looked up from germline, CDR1 is GTSNPN and CDR2 is SVGIG (reference sequence). TCRdb's copy holds only in-frame clones and misses some; the assay was immunoSEQ multiplex PCR. Of roughly 1 million clones listed, around 76% are singletons. Comment on this clone: Its target is unknown.

General study points: Sorted-subset sequencing, rarefaction showed, was incomplete despite large depth.

The gene calls are TRBV30 and TRBJ1-4; D is uncertain. The sample taken for sequencing was memory CD4+ T cells sorted from blood. Regarding subset: CD45RA-negative fraction. The receptor was isolated from a man younger than 30 in good health. The CDR3, as DNA: TGTGCCTGGAGTGTACGCCGTGTTGAAAAACTGTTTTTT. This encodes CAWSVRRVEKLFF.